This TCR beta chain emerged from a study of T cell changes during pregnancy in multiple sclerosis (dated by TCRdb to the late 2010s). Regarding the complete study: In women with multiple sclerosis, the researchers looked at how the T cell repertoire shifted as pregnancy progressed.

Library method: the immunoSEQ multiplex PCR assay. TCRdb limited this immuneACCESS table to in-frame rearrangements with V and J called. A share of clones is missing; checked studies link under half to unresolved V genes, and the rest is unexplained. Counted in this sample were more than 30,000 clones; around 94% of them appeared once. The ten largest account for roughly 1.2% of the sample. Comment on this clone: Its antigen is not yet known. The input lacks base qualities; no much larger clone sits a single base away.

CDR1 and CDR2 (SGHNT, YYREEE) derive from the germline V gene (reference sequence). V has 4 bases trimmed and J has 7 bases trimmed; junction bases matching no gene number 9. The CDR3 spans 16 residues, from the cysteine through the phenylalanine. Solely the CDR3 DNA is kept, with 48 bases framed from the first base. The source material was PBMCs (not recorded whether the cells were cultured). This receptor was identified in a female donor with multiple sclerosis, enrolled in a pregnancy study. Here the chain combines TRBV5-4 and TRBJ2-1, and 12 junctional nucleotides match TRBD2. The CDR3: CASSLQTSGSGNEQFF. The DNA sequence is TGTGCCAGCAGCCTGCAGACTAGCGGGAGCGGTAATGAGCAGTTCTTC.